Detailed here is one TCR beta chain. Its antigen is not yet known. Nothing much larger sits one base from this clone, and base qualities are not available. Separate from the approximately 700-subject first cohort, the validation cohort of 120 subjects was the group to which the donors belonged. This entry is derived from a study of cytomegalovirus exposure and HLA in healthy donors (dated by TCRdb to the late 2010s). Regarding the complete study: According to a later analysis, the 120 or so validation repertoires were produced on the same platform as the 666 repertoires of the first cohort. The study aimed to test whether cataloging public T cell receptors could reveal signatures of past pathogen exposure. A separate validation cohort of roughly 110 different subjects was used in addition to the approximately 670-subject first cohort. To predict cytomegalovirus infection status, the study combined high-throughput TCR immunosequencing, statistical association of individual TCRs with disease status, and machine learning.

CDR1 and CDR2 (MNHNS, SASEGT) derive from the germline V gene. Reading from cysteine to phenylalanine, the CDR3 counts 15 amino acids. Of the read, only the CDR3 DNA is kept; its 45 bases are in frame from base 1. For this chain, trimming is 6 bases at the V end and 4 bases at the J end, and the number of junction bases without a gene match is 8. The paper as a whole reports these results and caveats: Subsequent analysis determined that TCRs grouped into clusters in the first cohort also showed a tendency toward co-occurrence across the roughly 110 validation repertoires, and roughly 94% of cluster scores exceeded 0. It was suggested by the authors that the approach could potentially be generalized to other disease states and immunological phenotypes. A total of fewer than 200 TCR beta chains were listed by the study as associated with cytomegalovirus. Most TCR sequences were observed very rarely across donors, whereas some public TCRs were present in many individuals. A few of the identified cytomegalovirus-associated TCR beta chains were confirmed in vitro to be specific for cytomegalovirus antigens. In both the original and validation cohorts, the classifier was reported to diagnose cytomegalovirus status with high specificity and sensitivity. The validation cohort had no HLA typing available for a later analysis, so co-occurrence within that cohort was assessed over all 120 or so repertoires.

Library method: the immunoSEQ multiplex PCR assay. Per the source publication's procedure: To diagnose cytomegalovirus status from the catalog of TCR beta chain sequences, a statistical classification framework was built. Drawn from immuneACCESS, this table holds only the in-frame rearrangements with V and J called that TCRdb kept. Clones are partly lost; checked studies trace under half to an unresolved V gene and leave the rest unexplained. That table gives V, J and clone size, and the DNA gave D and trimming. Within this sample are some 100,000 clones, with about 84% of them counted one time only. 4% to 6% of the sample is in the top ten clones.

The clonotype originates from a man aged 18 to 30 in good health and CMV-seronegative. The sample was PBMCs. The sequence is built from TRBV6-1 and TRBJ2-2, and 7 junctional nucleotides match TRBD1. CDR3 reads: CASRQTGASTGELFF. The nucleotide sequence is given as TGTGCCAGCAGACAAACAGGGGCTTCCACCGGGGAGCTGTTTTTT.